This T cell receptor beta chain appears in the sequencing data of a study of blood T cell repertoires in COVID-19 (dated by TCRdb to the early 2020s). For context, the study as a whole: Collaborator samples came from the United States, Italy and Spain and covered acute and convalescent phases of COVID-19. Deeply sampled blood TCRbeta repertoires from subjects exposed to, actively infected with, or recovered from COVID-19 were included in the dataset. The prospective study material was composed of cDNA or gDNA derived from T cells, B-cell-depleted T cells, or PBMCs. The samples were drawn from the first 160 participants of the ongoing ImmuneRACE study and from 950 to 1,500 subjects provided by 6 global collaborators. Nearly every sample came with metadata listing a de-identified subject ID, COVID-19 status, age in years and sex. Where HLA class I and class II types were available, the types were taken from metadata supplied by the sample provider, not from assay-based typing. The repertoires were made available in a free public database intended to serve as a resource for research on the immune response to SARS-CoV-2. On the study overall, not on this receptor specifically: The quantity of clinical and demographic metadata differed by source and by participant and was supplied without curation.

Regarding this clone: The antigen it binds to is not known. Base quality data are lacking; no much larger clone is found one base away.

As encoded in the germline V gene, CDR1 is SQVTM while CDR2 is ANQGSEA. V is cut by 4 bases and J by 11 bases, and the space between the germline ends is 14 bases. The CDR3 runs 11 amino acids, cysteine and phenylalanine included. The read is trimmed to its CDR3 DNA, 33 bases read in frame from base 1. Participants in the prospective study were enrolled through a virtual design, were aged 18 to 89 years, and lived in approximately 24 United States geographic areas. In the prospective study, cohorts were assigned on the basis of participant-reported clinical history obtained from a screening survey and a study questionnaire. Mobile phlebotomists in the prospective study collected whole blood, serum and a nasopharyngeal or oropharyngeal swab from every participant. Prospective study participants could optionally give additional blood draws and questionnaires over an approximately 2-month period. Before DNA extraction, prospective study blood samples were shipped either frozen or at room temperature.

TCRbeta CDR3 regions were amplified from genomic DNA using the immunoSEQ Assay, a bias-controlled multiplex PCR. Per the authors' processing: Nucleated cell counts per sample were estimated from amplification of reference gene primers within the assay. To quantify the absolute abundance of each unique TCRbeta CDR3 rearrangement, sequence reads were collapsed and filtered. For each sample, productive Simpson clonality was calculated as the square root of Simpson's diversity index across productive rearrangements. TCRdb's version of the immuneACCESS table is confined to in-frame rearrangements and falls short of the full clone set. An unresolved V gene accounts for under half of the shortfall where checked; the remainder is of unknown origin. The V and J calls and the clone size are those of that table, but D and trimming were determined from the DNA. The sample table contains about 200,000 clones; only one count was recorded for 80% of them. The ten largest account for 7.4% of the sample.

The receptor comes from a woman aged 40 to 50 with acute COVID-19. Sequencing input: PBMCs or T cells enriched from blood (not recorded which). The rearranged segments are TRBV29-1 and TRBJ1-1; a confident D gene designation cannot be given. Here is the DNA: TGCAGCGTTGGTTACCCCGCGGGGGCTTTCTTT. Its protein is CSVGYPAGAFF.